The next 13 T cell receptor beta chains were all read from a single sample in a study of T-cell reconstitution after alpha-beta-depleted transplantation in children. Unique molecular identifiers were incorporated during preparation of the TCRbeta library. MiXCR was run by TCRdb on the PCR reads, yielding one entry per CDR3 protein. Among 200,000 to 300,000 distinct CDR3 sequences listed, around 11% were seen once. The source material was PBMCs from the stem cell graft donor, sampled from the stem cell graft. These receptors originate from a human donor who donated a stem cell graft to a child with acute lymphoblastic leukemia.

This clonotype was seen ten or more times. At one of its ends the junction is not consistent with the germline gene, which may arise from a read error. The V gene is TRBV20-1, the J gene TRBJ2-7, with 8 bases aligning to TRBD1. The CDR3 consists of 12 residues. Germline V lookup: CDR1 DFQATT, CDR2 SNEGSKA (reference sequence). This CDR3 is CSAREDRDRHRF. In DNA, the CDR3 is TGCAGTGCTAGAGAGGACCGGGACAGGCACAGATTC.

The sample holds many counts of this clonotype. V and J are TRBV12-3 or TRBV12-4 and TRBJ2-5; D not resolved. The CDR3 runs to 11 residues. Trimming took off 5 bases at V and 4 bases at J, with 5 bases between the two ends. The CDR3 nucleotides are TGTGCCAGCAGTGGATTAGAGACCCAGTACTTC. This sequence encodes CASSGLETQYF.

This chain joins TRBV3-1 and TRBJ1-2; a possible D gene is TRBD1 (6 bases). Germline CDR1 LGHDT, CDR2 YNNKEL (reference sequence). The V end was cut by 5 bases, the J end by 4 bases, with 14 bases between. This CDR3 has 14 amino acids. CDR3 amino acids: CASSFLQGVYGYTF. The CDR3 DNA follows: TGTGCCAGCAGCTTTCTACAGGGAGTCTATGGCTACACCTTC.

This chain links TRBV9 with TRBJ2-7; TRBD1 agrees at 8 bases. CDR3 length equals 14 residues. Per germline, CDR1 SGDLS and CDR2 YYNGEE. The trim removed 4 bases at V and 5 bases at J, leaving 8 bases unmatched. In DNA, the CDR3 is TGTGCCAGCAGCCCCTCCCAGGGGGCCGACGAGCAGTACTTC. Translated, it gives CASSPSQGADEQYF.

Comments on this clonotype: This sequence may be a read error, since a much larger clone differs from it by one base. The chain joins TRBV9 to TRBJ2-7, with 8 bases that match TRBD1. Germline values: CDR1 SGDLS, CDR2 YYNGEE. The CDR3 loop spans 15 amino acids. The CDR3 reads CASSGTGTSSYDQYF. CDR3 DNA: TGTGCCAGCAGCGGGACAGGGACCAGCTCCTACGACCAGTACTTC.

Many counts were recorded for this clonotype. The genes are TRBV7-2 and TRBJ2-7; D is possibly TRBD1 or TRBD2 (5 bases each). V was pared by 4 bases and J by 3 bases, with 16 bases between. The CDR3 runs to 15 residues. The germline CDR1 and CDR2 sequences are SGHTA and FQGNSA. In DNA, the CDR3 is TGTGCCAGCAGCTCCTTGAGCGGTGGGGGCTACGAGCAGTACTTC. This encodes CASSSLSGGGYEQYF.

This clonotype was counted at least ten times. V is TRBV6-5 and J is TRBJ1-5; D gene uncertain. The CDR3 consists of 18 residues. Germline V gene sequence: CDR1 MNHEY, CDR2 SVGAGI. V lost 0 bases to trimming and J lost 0 bases, with 15 bases between them. In nucleotides, the CDR3 is TGTGCCAGCAGTTACTCGTCCAGGAACAACTATAGCAATCAGCCCCAGCATTTT. Its protein product is CASSYSSRNNYSNQPQHF.

On this clonotype itself: A read error is possible here, since a much larger clone lies one base away. The V and J genes are TRBV20-1 and TRBJ2-1; D call uncertain. Germline lookup yields CDR1 DFQATT and CDR2 SNEGSKA (reference sequence). CDR3 length: 15 residues. The CDR3 protein is CSARDRAASCNEQFF. The CDR3 DNA is TGCAGTGCTAGAGATAGGGCGGCTTCCTGCAATGAGCAGTTCTTC.

This clonotype came up many times. The V gene is TRBV28, the J gene TRBJ2-1; D is possibly TRBD1 (6 bases). V lost 6 bases and J 5 bases, leaving 23 bases between the germline ends. Germline CDR1 reads MDHEN; CDR2 reads SYDVKM. This CDR3 spans 17 amino acids. CDR3 sequence: CASSPIGTGFPHNEQFF. CDR3 sequence (DNA): TGTGCCAGCAGCCCTATTGGCACAGGGTTCCCCCACAATGAGCAGTTCTTC.

This clonotype was counted between two and nine times. The chain has TRBV4-2 and TRBJ2-7; unclear D gene. The V gene lost 8 bases and the J gene lost 2 bases, with 16 bases spanning the gap. This CDR3 has 14 residues. CDR1 and CDR2 from the germline V gene are LGHNA and YNFKEQ. CDR3: CASGPGPRAYEQYF. As DNA, the CDR3 is TGTGCCAGCGGCCCCGGGCCCCGAGCCTACGAGCAGTACTTC.

V and J are TRBV7-9 and TRBJ2-4; D may be TRBD2 (6 bases). The CDR3 covers 14 residues. Germline V gene sequence: CDR1 SEHNR, CDR2 FQNEAQ (reference sequence). Trimming stripped 0 bases from V and 9 bases from J, with 12 bases between. CDR3 region: CASSLADYEGIQYF. The DNA for the CDR3 is TGTGCCAGCAGCTTAGCGGACTACGAGGGCATTCAGTACTTC.

This clonotype was seen many times. V is TRBV5-1 and J is TRBJ2-2; a weak D match, TRBD1 (5 bases). Trimming stripped 4 bases from V and 3 bases from J, with 16 bases between. There are 16 residues in the CDR3. In germline, CDR1 is SGHRS, CDR2 YFSETQ. The CDR3 here is CASSRNPTDYTGELFF. The CDR3 DNA reads TGCGCCAGCAGCCGAAACCCGACAGATTACACCGGGGAGCTGTTTTTT.

This clonotype was recorded at least ten times. This rearrangement joins TRBV9 to TRBJ2-3, with D tentatively TRBD1 (6 bases). The length of the CDR3 is 14 residues. The germline CDR1 and CDR2 sequences are SGDLS and YYNGEE. V lost 0 bases to trimming and J lost 2 bases, with 7 bases between them. The CDR3 reads CASSVDRATDTQYF. CDR3 DNA sequence: TGTGCCAGCAGCGTAGACAGGGCCACAGATACGCAGTATTTT.